Following are 25 T cell receptor beta chains from one sample sequenced in a study of blood T cell repertoires in COVID-19. Clones were sequenced by immunoSEQ multiplex PCR, and TCRdb holds only the in-frame ones, with some missing. The table includes around 250,000 clones, 90% detected once. The source material was PBMCs or T cells enriched from blood (not recorded which). All receptors derive from a man aged 45-65 years who had been exposed to COVID-19.

The chain carries TRBV4-2 and TRBJ2-3, with 10 bases lining up with TRBD2. Germline loops: CDR1 LGHNA, CDR2 YNFKEQ. The CDR3 is 19 residues long. Losses at the gene ends were 4 bases for V and 2 bases for J; bases not matched to a gene: 15. The CDR3 DNA reads as TGTGCCAGCAGCCCCTTCGTGCAGCGGGAGGGCCTATCCACAGATACGCAGTATTTT. Its translation is CASSPFVQREGLSTDTQYF.

The genes are TRBV20-1 and TRBJ1-5, with D unclear. The V and J ends lost 6 bases and 6 bases respectively, with 3 bases between them. There are 9 residues in the CDR3. Germline values: CDR1 DFQATT, CDR2 SNEGSKA (reference sequence). The CDR3 spells CSAGQPQHF. The CDR3 DNA follows: TGCAGTGCCGGTCAGCCCCAGCATTTT.

This chain uses TRBV6-1 with TRBJ2-3; the match to TRBD1 covers 8 bases. In germline, CDR1 is MNHNS, CDR2 SASEGT. The CDR3 consists of 14 residues. V lost 3 bases, J lost 6 bases, and 5 bases stayed unmatched. CDR3 region: CASSEDRVRDTQYF. As DNA, the CDR3 is TGTGCCAGCAGTGAGGACAGGGTTAGGGATACGCAGTATTTT.

The gene calls are TRBV15 and TRBJ1-4, with 12 bases identical to TRBD1. The CDR3 consists of 18 residues. Germline loops: CDR1 LNHNV, CDR2 YYDKDF (reference sequence). The V gene end was trimmed by 1 base and the J gene end by 3 bases; junction bases not matched to a gene: 6. This CDR3 reads CATSRGGDRGLANEKLFF. CDR3 bases: TGTGCCACCAGCAGAGGTGGGGACAGGGGGCTGGCTAATGAAAAACTGTTTTTT.

This rearrangement joins TRBV5-1 to TRBJ2-2; 10 nucleotides match TRBD1. The CDR3 consists of 16 residues. V lost 1 base to trimming and J lost 7 bases; unmatched junction nucleotides: 7. Per germline, CDR1 SGHRS and CDR2 YFSETQ. The CDR3 nucleotides read TGCGCCAGCAGCTTGTTTACGGGACAGGGGATCGGGGAGCTGTTTTTT. Amino acids: CASSLFTGQGIGELFF.

The chain combines TRBV5-4 with TRBJ2-1; 7 bases map to TRBD2. Germline V gives CDR1 SGHNT, CDR2 YYREEE (reference sequence). V gave up 5 bases and J gave up 0 bases; unmatched junction bases: 11. The CDR3 loop spans 17 amino acids. The CDR3 loop is CASRGSSGISSYNEQFF. The CDR3 region has the DNA TGTGCCAGCAGAGGGTCTAGCGGTATCAGCTCCTACAATGAGCAGTTCTTC.

The V call is TRBV20-1, the J call TRBJ2-3, with a weak D call TRBD2 (6 bases). V lost 3 bases and J lost 4, with 14 bases in between. Germline CDR1 reads DFQATT; CDR2 reads SNEGSKA (reference sequence). CDR3 length: 14 residues. The CDR3 region has the DNA TGCAGTGCTAGTGTGGGGGAGCGGGCAGATACGCAGTATTTT. Its protein is CSASVGERADTQYF.

The chain is built from TRBV18 and TRBJ2-2, with D possibly TRBD2 on 5 matching bases. Trimming took off 7 bases at V and 6 bases at J, with 18 bases between the two ends. CDR1 is KGHSH, CDR2 LQKENI, per germline. CDR3 length: 15 residues. The CDR3 DNA is TGTGCCAGCTGCCCGGGCCAACCGCGGGCCGGGGAGCTGTTTTTT. Amino acids: CASCPGQPRAGELFF.

This clone appeared once. The V call is TRBV5-6, the J call TRBJ2-7; 11 bases align to TRBD1. This CDR3 is 14 amino acids long. CDR1 and CDR2 from the germline V gene are SGHDT and YYEEEE. J gave up 5 bases and V 3 bases, and 4 bases lay outside the gene matches. CDR3 amino acids: CASSSWTGGDEQYF. Written as DNA, the CDR3 is TGTGCCAGCAGCTCCTGGACAGGGGGCGACGAGCAGTACTTC.

The CDR3 sequence: CASRRIGLAGLLEQFF. For the CDR3, the DNA is TGTGCCAGCAGACGCATAGGACTAGCGGGGCTACTTGAGCAGTTCTTC. The chain employs TRBV2 and TRBJ2-1; 12 bases fit TRBD2. With 6 bases clipped from V and 9 bases from J, the junction kept 12 bases outside the gene matches. Germline CDR1 and CDR2: SNHLY and FYNNEI. This CDR3 has 16 residues.

The chain employs TRBV18 and TRBJ2-7; 10 positions match TRBD2. The CDR3 extends over 16 amino acids. Germline CDR1 is KGHSH and CDR2 is LQKENI. Losses at the gene ends were 2 bases for V and 4 bases for J; bases not matched to a gene: 8. CDR3 amino acids: CASSPKVAGGRYEQYF. CDR3 nucleotides: TGTGCCAGCTCACCAAAAGTAGCGGGGGGAAGATACGAGCAGTACTTC. Using reference TRBV18 and TRBJ2-7 for the parts outside the CDR3, the full variable domain is NAGVMQNPRHLVRRRGQEARLRCSPMKGHSHVYWYRQLPEEGLKFMVYLQKENIIDESGMPKERFSAEFPKEGPSILRIQQVVRGDSAAYFCASSPKVAGGRYEQYFGPGTRLTVT.

The rearrangement links TRBV7-2 to TRBJ2-1; TRBD2 matches at 9 bases. CDR1 is SGHTA and CDR2 is FQGNSA in the germline V gene. The CDR3 sequence is 15 residues long. The ends lost 5 bases at V and 4 bases at J; junction bases unmatched: 6. The CDR3 sequence: CASSMQTSGYNEQFF. The CDR3 DNA sequence: TGTGCCAGCAGCATGCAAACTAGCGGGTACAATGAGCAGTTCTTC.

This clone was observed a single time. The V call is TRBV7-6, the J call TRBJ2-1; 13 bases agree with TRBD2. V shed 5 bases, J shed 6 bases, and the junction held 4 bases outside the gene matches. Germline V gene data show CDR1 as SGHVS and CDR2 as FNYEAQ. The CDR3 has 15 amino acids. The CDR3 region is CASSPLAGGPNEQFF. DNA of the CDR3: TGTGCCAGCAGCCCACTAGCGGGAGGGCCCAATGAGCAGTTCTTC. Combining the CDR3 with reference TRBV7-6 and TRBJ2-1 gives the whole variable domain GAGVSQSPRYKVTKRGQDVALRCDPISGHVSLYWYRQALGQGPEFLTYFNYEAQQDKSGLPNDRFSAERPEGSISTLTIQRTEQRDSAMYRCASSPLAGGPNEQFFGPGTRLTVL.

The genes are TRBV20-1 and TRBJ1-2; the D gene is possibly TRBD1 (6 bases). Trimming pared 3 bases from V and 9 bases from J, leaving 20 bases between. The V gene's germline CDR1 is DFQATT and CDR2 SNEGSKA (reference sequence). The CDR3 covers 14 residues. The CDR3 loop is CSASYLGDIWSYTF. The CDR3, as DNA: TGCAGTGCTAGTTATTTAGGGGACATTTGGAGCTACACCTTC.

As concerns this clone: Since the CDR3 does not end with the conserved phenylalanine or tryptophan, this likely comes from a read error. Because the CDR3's place on the DNA is in doubt, the DNA is left out and the CDR3 is given as listed by TCRdb. The rearrangement joins TRBV19 to TRBJ1-2; the table names TRBD1, a call not compared with the DNA. From germline, CDR1 is LNHDA and CDR2 SQIVND (reference sequence). Ends included, the CDR3 has 9 residues. CDR3 amino acids: CASSLGTRL.

The CDR3 loop reads CASSPPGRGPFKTQYF. In nucleotides, the CDR3 is TGTGCCAGCTCACCTCCCGGGAGAGGACCGTTCAAGACCCAGTACTTC. V is TRBV18 and J is TRBJ2-5; D is possibly TRBD2 (6 bases). V lost 3 bases to trimming and J lost 6 bases, with 20 bases between them. The CDR3 has 16 amino acids. The germline V gene has CDR1 KGHSH and CDR2 LQKENI.

The chain uses TRBV2 and TRBJ1-5; a weak D match, TRBD1 (5 bases). V lost 4 bases and J 4 bases, leaving 14 bases between the germline ends. CDR1 and CDR2 (germline): SNHLY, FYNNEI. The CDR3 length is 15 residues. The CDR3 coding sequence is TGTGCCAGCAGTGGGGATGGGGGAGGGAATCAGCCCCAGCATTTT. It yields the protein CASSGDGGGNQPQHF.

The V and J genes are TRBV12-3 or TRBV12-4 and TRBJ1-1, with D unresolved. With 6 bases removed from V and 3 bases from J, the gap between germline ends came to 11 bases. The length of the CDR3 is 13 residues. CDR3 region: CASRSPGYTEAFF. Here the CDR3 DNA reads TGTGCCAGCAGGTCGCCAGGCTACACTGAAGCTTTCTTT.

V and J are TRBV28 and TRBJ1-1, with TRBD1 matching over 8 bases. Looked up from germline, CDR1 is MDHEN and CDR2 is SYDVKM. CDR3 size: 13 residues. The V segment lost 9 bases and the J segment 7 bases; nucleotides outside the gene matches: 10. CDR3 DNA: TGTGCCAGTCTCCAACAGGGGGGAGTTGAAGCTTTCTTT. It yields the protein CASLQQGGVEAFF.

Worth noting for this clone: A junction boundary mismatches the germline segment, possibly from a read error. CDR3 residues: CASSPWTSGRKVAGELFF. CDR3 nucleotide sequence: TGTGCTAGCAGCCCGTGGACTAGCGGGAGGAAGGTAGCAGGGGAGCTGTTTTTT. The gene calls are TRBV7-7 and TRBJ2-2; 14 positions agree with TRBD2. Germline V gene sequence: CDR1 SSHAT, CDR2 FNYEAQ (reference sequence). The CDR3 totals 18 residues.

V gene TRBV19 combines with J gene TRBJ2-1; 9 bases fit TRBD2. The CDR3 is made up of 14 amino acids. The J segment lost 9 bases and the V segment lost 5 bases, leaving 8 bases of the junction unmatched. CDR1 and CDR2 from the germline V gene are LNHDA and SQIVND (reference sequence). The CDR3: CASSVRGGLGEQFF. The CDR3 nucleotides are TGTGCCAGTAGTGTGCGGGGGGGCCTTGGTGAGCAGTTCTTC.

The chain employs TRBV28 and TRBJ1-5, with 8 bases aligning to TRBD1. The CDR3 runs to 13 residues. The ends lost 6 bases at V and 2 bases at J; junction bases unmatched: 0. Looked up from germline, CDR1 is MDHEN and CDR2 is SYDVKM. The CDR3 DNA reads as TGTGCCAGCAGGGACAGGGGCAATCAGCCCCAGCATTTT. Protein sequence: CASRDRGNQPQHF.

The CDR3 DNA follows: TGTGCCAGCAGCTTGGCTCAGGGGTTTCCCTACACCTTC. Its translation is CASSLAQGFPYTF. The rearrangement joins TRBV5-5 to TRBJ1-2; a weak D match, TRBD1 (6 bases). This CDR3 comprises 13 residues. CDR1 is SGHKS, CDR2 YYEKEE, per germline (reference sequence). The V gene lost 0 bases and the J gene lost 10 bases, with 13 bases spanning the gap. The full variable domain, completed using reference TRBV5-5 and TRBJ1-2, is DAGVTQSPTHLIKTRGQQVTLRCSPISGHKSVSWYQQVLGQGPQFIFQYYEKEERGRGNFPDRFSARQFPNYSSELNVNALLLGDSALYLCASSLAQGFPYTFGSGTRLTVV.

The chain links TRBV19 to TRBJ2-5, with D possibly TRBD1 on 5 matching bases. From germline, CDR1 is LNHDA and CDR2 SQIVND (reference sequence). V dropped 5 bases and J dropped 5 bases, with 12 bases sitting between them. CDR3 length: 13 residues. CDR3 sequence reads: CASSATVFETQYF. In nucleotides, the CDR3 is TGTGCCAGTAGTGCGACAGTTTTTGAGACCCAGTACTTC.

The V and J genes are TRBV5-1 and TRBJ1-2; 8 bases are shared with TRBD1. Trimming at V came to 1 base and at J to 6 bases, leaving 5 bases not matched to a gene. The CDR3 is 14 amino acids. Germline V gene lookup returns CDR1 SGHRS and CDR2 YFSETQ. CDR3 sequence reads: CASSLLLTGDGYTF. The CDR3 coding sequence is TGCGCCAGCAGCTTGCTTTTGACAGGGGATGGCTACACCTTC.